These T cell receptor beta chains were read from a single sample in a study of T cells in Graves' hyperthyroidism and ophthalmopathy. One entry per CDR3 protein, called by TCRdb with MiXCR from the multiplex PCR reads. This sample carries around 420,000 distinct CDR3 sequences, roughly 15% of them seen once, and the ten largest clones take 5% to 6%. Input material: blood. The receptors come from a woman aged 18-30 years with Graves' hyperthyroidism. Each CDR3 is given with its conserved first and last residue. Each record gives: V gene, D gene, clone size, J gene, CDR3 protein, CDR3 DNA. D genes are given only for firm matches. Rows may omit the clone size; those that give it use once, few, many or a size class.

>TRBV5-1|NA|many|TRBJ1-1
CASSSLGSTEAFF
TGCGCCAGCAGCTCGCTCGGTTCCACTGAAGCTTTCTTT
>TRBV2|NA|many|TRBJ1-2
CASSEQGMGGYTF
TGTGCCAGCAGTGAACAGGGGATGGGGGGCTACACCTTC
>TRBV9|TRBD2|many|TRBJ2-3
CASSVRLAGVIKRDDTQYF
TGTGCCAGCAGCGTCCGGCTAGCGGGAGTCATAAAAAGGGACGATACGCAGTATTTT
>TRBV27|NA|many|TRBJ2-1
CASRPSRRGSYNEQFF
TGTGCCAGCAGGCCAAGCAGGCGCGGCTCCTACAATGAGCAGTTCTTC
>TRBV18|TRBD1|many|TRBJ1-4
CASSPPAGTGEKLFF
TGTGCCAGCTCACCACCGGCCGGGACAGGGGAAAAACTGTTTTTT
>TRBV27|TRBD1|few|TRBJ2-7
CASSASPRDRGFYEQYF
TGTGCCAGCAGTGCATCCCCCCGGGACAGGGGGTTCTACGAGCAGTACTTC
>TRBV28|NA|NA|TRBJ2-7
CASTLGVPYEQYF
TGTGCCAGCACCTTGGGGGTTCCCTACGAGCAGTACTTC
>TRBV5-1|TRBD1|few|TRBJ2-7
CASASTGIHEQYF
TGCGCCAGCGCTTCGACAGGGATACACGAGCAGTACTTC
>TRBV20-1|TRBD2|NA|TRBJ2-5
CSAPGRTSQETQYF
TGCAGTGCCCCCGGCCGGACTAGCCAAGAGACCCAGTACTTC
>TRBV6-2/TRBV6-3|NA|NA|TRBJ1-6
CASSFRDRSSYNSPLHF
TGTGCCAGCAGTTTCCGGGACCGGAGCTCCTATAATTCACCCCTCCACTTT
>TRBV5-1|TRBD2|NA|TRBJ2-1
CASNLAGVNEQFF
TGCGCCAGCAATCTAGCGGGAGTCAATGAGCAGTTCTTC
>TRBV28|NA|NA|TRBJ2-3
CASTSAGASADTQYF
TGTGCCAGCACCTCGGCAGGGGCGTCAGCAGATACGCAGTATTTT
>TRBV4-1|NA|NA|TRBJ2-1
CASSQVPRGRHNEQFF
TGCGCCAGCAGCCAAGTCCCCAGGGGGAGGCACAATGAGCAGTTCTTC
>TRBV7-9|TRBD2|NA|TRBJ2-7
CASSPWTSGRGGEQYF
TGTGCCAGCAGCCCCTGGACTAGCGGGAGGGGCGGCGAGCAGTACTTC
>TRBV29-1|NA|many|TRBJ2-4
CSVEWTVPGVNIQYF
TGCAGCGTTGAATGGACTGTGCCAGGGGTGAACATTCAGTACTTC
>TRBV10-3|NA|NA|TRBJ1-6
CAISDTDNSPLHF
TGTGCCATCTCGGACACAGATAATTCACCCCTCCACTTT
>TRBV3-1|NA|many|TRBJ2-5
CASSQAGLPQETQYF
TGTGCCAGCAGCCAAGCAGGACTCCCCCAAGAGACCCAGTACTTC
>TRBV20-1|TRBD2|NA|TRBJ2-7
CSATGGPSYEQYF
TGCAGTGCCACGGGGGGGCCCTCCTACGAGCAGTACTTC
>TRBV12-3/TRBV12-4|NA|few|TRBJ1-1
CASSLVQGRGGTEAFF
TGTGCCAGCAGTTTAGTTCAGGGGAGGGGGGGGACTGAAGCTTTCTTT
>TRBV6-1|NA|few|TRBJ2-3
CASSEASARGSDTQYF
TGTGCCAGCAGTGAAGCGTCGGCTAGGGGGTCAGATACGCAGTATTTT
>TRBV6-4|NA|NA|TRBJ1-1
CASSYSGECTEAFF
TGTGCCAGCAGTTACTCTGGGGAGTGCACTGAAGCTTTCTTT
>TRBV7-9|TRBD2|many|TRBJ2-1
CASSLAGTSGLNEQFF
TGTGCCAGCAGCTTAGCCGGGACTAGCGGGTTGAATGAGCAGTTCTTC
>TRBV6-1|TRBD2|NA|TRBJ2-7
CASRPLTSNEQYF
TGTGCCAGCAGACCCCTGACTAGCAACGAGCAGTACTTC
>TRBV6-1|TRBD1|many|TRBJ2-7
CASSTGQGPSEQYF
TGTGCCAGCAGTACCGGACAGGGTCCCTCCGAGCAGTACTTC
>TRBV28|TRBD1|NA|TRBJ1-3
CASSSRDSGNTIYF
TGTGCCAGCAGTTCACGGGACAGTGGAAACACCATATATTTT
>TRBV20-1|TRBD1|NA|TRBJ2-7
CSARLPGGFNEQYF
TGCAGTGCTAGACTTCCAGGGGGTTTCAACGAGCAGTACTTC
>TRBV19|TRBD2|NA|TRBJ2-7
CASSIALSGRNYEQYF
TGTGCCAGTAGTATAGCCCTTAGCGGGAGAAACTACGAGCAGTACTTC
>TRBV10-3|TRBD2|many|TRBJ2-7
CAITPGTSYEQYF
TGTGCCATCACCCCAGGGACTAGCTACGAGCAGTACTTC
>TRBV10-1|TRBD1|NA|TRBJ2-5
CASSNLDRGETQYF
TGCGCCAGCAGTAATCTGGACAGGGGAGAGACCCAGTACTTC
>TRBV5-1|TRBD2|many|TRBJ2-7
CASSFSGRAYYEQYF
TGCGCCAGCAGCTTTAGCGGGAGGGCCTACTACGAGCAGTACTTC
>TRBV6-8|NA|many|TRBJ1-5
CASSQRCSGGNSNQPQHF
TGTGCCAGCAGCCAACGCTGTTCGGGAGGAAACAGCAATCAGCCCCAGCATTTT
>TRBV20-1|NA|many|TRBJ2-7
CSARDPGASYEQYF
TGCAGTGCTAGAGATCCGGGAGCCTCCTACGAGCAGTACTTC
>TRBV12-3/TRBV12-4|TRBD2|many|TRBJ2-1
CASSRPGTSGYNEQFF
TGTGCCAGCAGTCGTCCGGGGACTAGCGGTTACAATGAGCAGTTCTTC